The source of this TCR beta chain is a study of T cells in Graves' hyperthyroidism and ophthalmopathy (dated by TCRdb to between 2018 and 2020). For the study in its entirety: To identify distinguishing TCR V-J signatures, a discovery cohort of some 100 patients was used, comprising 43 with Graves' ophthalmopathy and approximately 58 with stable Graves' hyperthyroidism. TCR Vbeta CDR3 sequencing of some 140 peripheral blood samples (roughly 43 ophthalmopathy, about 75 hyperthyroidism and 17 progressor patients) is reported in the paper. After blood sampling, hyperthyroidism patients were treated with methimazole at a starting dose of 30 mg daily, and ophthalmopathy patients were treated with high-dose intravenous methylprednisolone. The 75 to 100 discovery patients were divided at random into training and test sets in a 7:3 ratio. In about 6 Graves' hyperthyroidism patients, the study also compared T-cell repertoires from thyroid tissue with T-cell repertoires from blood. Prospective prediction of ophthalmopathy was tested in an independent validation cohort consisting of 18 to 20 hyperthyroidism patients and more than 15 patients who later progressed to ophthalmopathy.

The study excluded patients with uncontrolled infections, other autoimmune diseases, pregnancy or lactation. Diagnoses relied on clinical symptoms, serum thyroxine and TRAb, thyroid ultrasound and orbital computed tomography. Trizol reagent was used to extract total RNA, and RNA quality was then checked on an Agilent 2100 Bioanalyzer. Summary of the overall study and its limitations: In validation, the model predicted progression to ophthalmopathy with just under 71% sensitivity and less than 75% specificity, a median of about 6.7 months before onset. Blood samples also contained most of the expanded thyroid clonotypes (frequency above 0.001), which suggests that blood repertoires may reflect thyroid immune responses. Sample size was not statistically predetermined, and investigators were not blinded to group allocation. A 13 V-J signature model separated ophthalmopathy from stable hyperthyroidism, with around 90% sensitivity and about 81% specificity in cross-validation and 80%/75% in testing.

Points on this clonotype: Its antigen has not been determined. Base qualities are not provided; no much larger clone lies one nucleotide away.

The CDR3, from cysteine to phenylalanine, totals 15 residues. The read is trimmed to its CDR3 DNA, 45 bases read in frame from base 1. V loses 5 bases at its end and J loses 3 bases; junction bases beyond the gene matches: 6. CDR1 and CDR2 (SEHNR, FQNEAQ) derive from the germline V gene (reference sequence). TCR beta CDR3 regions were amplified from RNA transcripts. A first-round RT-PCR of the TCR CDR3 used the HTBI primer set with the Qiagen OneStep RT-PCR kit. Libraries were constructed in a second round of multiplex PCR, after which size selection and purification were performed. The libraries were sequenced on an Illumina HiSeq2000 using paired-end 100 bp reads. The authors' analysis ran thus. Raw data were processed with SOAPnuke, discarding reads with adapters, uncalled bases, mean Phred below 15, or no exact constant-primer or identifier match. High-quality paired reads were merged with COPE v1.2.5, and unique nucleotide sequences were defined as clonotypes. MiTCR v1.1 was used to align the clonotypes against IMGT TRBV, TRBD and TRBJ reference segments. Only V-J combinations with frequency above 0.0001, covering roughly 99% of repertoires, were analysed. A TCS score was defined as the ratio of F50 (clonal expansion) to E x V (chaos), with BLOSUM62-based TCRdist applied between CDR3 peptides within each V-J. Welch's t-statistics and random forest reduced fewer than 600 V-J features to 10 to 15, which were used in a naive Bayes classifier (R e1071). Thyroid-blood repertoire similarity was quantified with the Morisita-Horn index. The public reads were run again by TCRdb, first through fastp at Q25 and then through MiXCR, and only productive beta chains were kept. Rows are unified per CDR3 protein, each entry keeping the most common DNA and genes. V and J calls and clone size were set by TCRdb, not the authors. This sample is represented by approximately 640,000 distinct CDR3 sequences; about 45% of them were singletons. The ten most abundant clones make up under 8.5% of the sample.

The sample consisted of peripheral blood or thyroid tissue (not recorded which). This receptor was taken from an adult man with Graves' disease, either hyperthyroidism or ophthalmopathy (not recorded which). This sequence uses TRBV7-9 and TRBJ2-7, and 11 junction bases match TRBD2. The CDR3 is CASSRTGTSGYEQYF. The bases are TGTGCCAGCAGCCGAACCGGGACTAGCGGCTACGAGCAGTACTTC.